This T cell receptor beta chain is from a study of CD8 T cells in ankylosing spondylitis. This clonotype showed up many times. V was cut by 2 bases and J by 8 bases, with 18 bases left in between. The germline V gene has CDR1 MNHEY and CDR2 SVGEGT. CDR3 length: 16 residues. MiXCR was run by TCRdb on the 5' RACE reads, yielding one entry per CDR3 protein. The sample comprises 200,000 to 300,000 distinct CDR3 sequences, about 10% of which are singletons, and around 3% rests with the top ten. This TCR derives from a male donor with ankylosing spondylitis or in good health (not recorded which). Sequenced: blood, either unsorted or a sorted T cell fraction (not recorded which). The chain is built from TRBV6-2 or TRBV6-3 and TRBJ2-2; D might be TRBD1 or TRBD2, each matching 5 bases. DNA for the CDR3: TGTGCCAGCAGTTACCCCCCGAGGAGCGGACAAGGGGAGCTGTTTTTT. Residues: CASSYPPRSGQGELFF.